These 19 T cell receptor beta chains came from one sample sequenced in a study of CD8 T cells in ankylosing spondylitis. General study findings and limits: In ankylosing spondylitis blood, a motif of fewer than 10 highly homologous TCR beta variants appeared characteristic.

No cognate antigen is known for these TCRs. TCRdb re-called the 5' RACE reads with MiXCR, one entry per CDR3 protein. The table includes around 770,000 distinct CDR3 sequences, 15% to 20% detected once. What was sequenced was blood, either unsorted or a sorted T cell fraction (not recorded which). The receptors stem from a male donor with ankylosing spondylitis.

For the CDR3, the DNA is TGTGCCAGCAGTTACGGCCCCGGACAGGGATATGCTTTCTTT. Amino acid sequence: CASSYGPGQGYAFF. This rearrangement joins TRBV6-5 to TRBJ1-1, with 8 bases lining up with TRBD1. V was clipped by 2 bases and J by 11 bases; unmatched bases: 10. The CDR3 contains 14 residues. Germline assignment: CDR1 MNHEY and CDR2 SVGAGI.

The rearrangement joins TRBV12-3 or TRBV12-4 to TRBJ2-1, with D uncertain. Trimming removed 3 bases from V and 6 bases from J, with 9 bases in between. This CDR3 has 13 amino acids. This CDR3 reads CASSFLTRNEQFF. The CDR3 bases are TGTGCCAGCAGTTTTTTGACTCGCAATGAGCAGTTCTTC.

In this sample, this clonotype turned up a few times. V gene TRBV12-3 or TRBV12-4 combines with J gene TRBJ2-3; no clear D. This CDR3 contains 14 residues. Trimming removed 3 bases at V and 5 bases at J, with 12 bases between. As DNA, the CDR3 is TGTGCCAGCAGTTTGAGGCAGGCGGAAGATACGCAGTATTTT. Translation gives CASSLRQAEDTQYF.

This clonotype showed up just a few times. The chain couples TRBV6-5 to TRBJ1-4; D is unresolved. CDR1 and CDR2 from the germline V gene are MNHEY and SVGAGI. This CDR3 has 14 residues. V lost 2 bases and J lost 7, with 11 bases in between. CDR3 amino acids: CASSYAPWGEKLFF. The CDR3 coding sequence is TGTGCCAGCAGTTACGCGCCCTGGGGTGAAAAACTGTTTTTT.

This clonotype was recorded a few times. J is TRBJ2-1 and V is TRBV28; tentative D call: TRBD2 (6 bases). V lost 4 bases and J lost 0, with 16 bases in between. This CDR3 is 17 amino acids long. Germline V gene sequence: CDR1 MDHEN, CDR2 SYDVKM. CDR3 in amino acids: CASSSSVAPSSYNEQFF. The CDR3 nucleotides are TGTGCCAGCAGTTCTAGCGTAGCCCCGAGCTCCTACAATGAGCAGTTCTTC.

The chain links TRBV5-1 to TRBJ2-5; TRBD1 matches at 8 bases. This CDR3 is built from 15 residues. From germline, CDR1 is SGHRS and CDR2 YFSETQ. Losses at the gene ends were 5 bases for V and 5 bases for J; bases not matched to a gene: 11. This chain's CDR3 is CASRTDDRGRETQYF. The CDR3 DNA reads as TGCGCCAGCAGAACCGACGACAGGGGACGGGAGACCCAGTACTTC.

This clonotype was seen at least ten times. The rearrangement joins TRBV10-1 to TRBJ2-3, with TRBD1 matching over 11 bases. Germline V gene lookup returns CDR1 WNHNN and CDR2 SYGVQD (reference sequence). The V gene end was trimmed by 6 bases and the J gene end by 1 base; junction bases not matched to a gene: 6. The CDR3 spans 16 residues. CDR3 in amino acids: CASSPRTGGRTDTQYF. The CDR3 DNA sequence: TGCGCCAGCAGCCCCCGGACAGGGGGCCGCACAGATACGCAGTATTTT.

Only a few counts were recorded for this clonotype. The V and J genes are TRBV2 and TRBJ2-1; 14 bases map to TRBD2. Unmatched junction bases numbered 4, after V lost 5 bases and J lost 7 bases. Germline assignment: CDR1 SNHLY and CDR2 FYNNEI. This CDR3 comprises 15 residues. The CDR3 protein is CASSMTSGGVNEQFF. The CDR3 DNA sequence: TGTGCCAGCAGTATGACTAGCGGGGGGGTGAATGAGCAGTTCTTC.

The CDR3 bases are TGTGCCAGCAGGGCAAACACAGGGATTGGAAACACCATATATTTT. It specifies CASRANTGIGNTIYF. The chain uses TRBV12-3 or TRBV12-4 and TRBJ1-3, with TRBD1 as a possible D gene (6 bases). V dropped 6 bases and J dropped 3 bases, with 15 bases sitting between them. The CDR3 loop spans 15 amino acids.

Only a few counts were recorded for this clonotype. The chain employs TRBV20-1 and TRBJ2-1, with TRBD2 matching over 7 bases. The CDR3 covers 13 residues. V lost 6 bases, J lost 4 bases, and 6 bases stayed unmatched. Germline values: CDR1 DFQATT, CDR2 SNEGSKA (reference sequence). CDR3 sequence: CSASLAKYNEQFF. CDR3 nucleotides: TGCAGTGCGTCACTAGCGAAATACAATGAGCAGTTCTTC.

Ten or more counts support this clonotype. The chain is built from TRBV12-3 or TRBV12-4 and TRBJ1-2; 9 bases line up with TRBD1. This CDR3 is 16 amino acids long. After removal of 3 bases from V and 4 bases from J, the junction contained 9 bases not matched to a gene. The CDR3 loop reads CASSFREPTGGYGYTF. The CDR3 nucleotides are TGTGCCAGCAGTTTCCGCGAACCGACAGGGGGCTATGGCTACACCTTC.

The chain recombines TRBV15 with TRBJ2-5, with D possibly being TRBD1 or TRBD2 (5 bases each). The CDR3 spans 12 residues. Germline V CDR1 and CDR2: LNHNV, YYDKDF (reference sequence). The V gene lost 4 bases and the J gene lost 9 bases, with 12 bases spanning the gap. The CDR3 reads CATSKHQGAQYF. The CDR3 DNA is TGTGCCACCAGCAAACACCAGGGAGCCCAGTACTTC.

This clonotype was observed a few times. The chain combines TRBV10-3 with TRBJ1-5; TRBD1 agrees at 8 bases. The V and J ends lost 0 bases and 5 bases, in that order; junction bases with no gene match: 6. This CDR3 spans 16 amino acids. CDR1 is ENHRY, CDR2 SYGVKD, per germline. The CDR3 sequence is CAISESQGAPDQPQHF. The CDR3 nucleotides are TGTGCCATCAGTGAGTCCCAGGGGGCGCCCGATCAGCCCCAGCATTTT.

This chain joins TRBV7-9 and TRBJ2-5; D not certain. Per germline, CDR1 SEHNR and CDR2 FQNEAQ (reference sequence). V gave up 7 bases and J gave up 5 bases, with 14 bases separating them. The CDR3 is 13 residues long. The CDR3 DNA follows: TGTGCCAGCAACGGCCTACGTGCGGAGACCCAGTACTTC. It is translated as CASNGLRAETQYF.

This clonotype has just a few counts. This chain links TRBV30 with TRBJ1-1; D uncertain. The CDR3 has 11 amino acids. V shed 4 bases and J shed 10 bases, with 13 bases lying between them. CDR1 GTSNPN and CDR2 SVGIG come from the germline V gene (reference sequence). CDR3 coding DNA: TGTGCCTGGATCCCGCTTGCCAGAGCTTTCTTT. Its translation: CAWIPLARAFF.

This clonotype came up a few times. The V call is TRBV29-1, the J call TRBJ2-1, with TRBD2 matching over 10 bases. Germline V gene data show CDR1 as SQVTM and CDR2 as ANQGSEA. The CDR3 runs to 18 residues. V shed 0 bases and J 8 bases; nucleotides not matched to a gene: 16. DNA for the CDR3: TGCAGCGTTGAAGATCCAATGATTAGCGGGAGGACATTGTATGAGCAGTTCTTC. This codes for CSVEDPMISGRTLYEQFF.

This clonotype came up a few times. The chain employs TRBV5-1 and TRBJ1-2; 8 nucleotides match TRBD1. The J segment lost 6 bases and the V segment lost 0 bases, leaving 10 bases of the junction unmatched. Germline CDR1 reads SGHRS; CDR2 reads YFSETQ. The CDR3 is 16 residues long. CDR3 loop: CASSLGSRQGRDGYTF. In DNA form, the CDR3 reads TGCGCCAGCAGCTTGGGGTCCCGACAGGGGAGGGATGGCTACACCTTC. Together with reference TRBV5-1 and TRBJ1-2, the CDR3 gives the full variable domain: KAGVTQTPRYLIKTRGQQVTLSCSPISGHRSVSWYQQTPGQGLQFLFEYFSETQRNKGNFPGRFSGRQFSNSRSEMNVSTLELGDSALYLCASSLGSRQGRDGYTFGSGTRLTVV.

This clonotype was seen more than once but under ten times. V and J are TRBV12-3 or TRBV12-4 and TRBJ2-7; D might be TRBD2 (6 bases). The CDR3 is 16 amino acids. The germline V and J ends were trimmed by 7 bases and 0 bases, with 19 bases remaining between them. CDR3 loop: CASTFIAAGSSYEQYF. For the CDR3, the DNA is TGTGCCAGCACTTTTATAGCGGCGGGAAGCTCCTACGAGCAGTACTTC.

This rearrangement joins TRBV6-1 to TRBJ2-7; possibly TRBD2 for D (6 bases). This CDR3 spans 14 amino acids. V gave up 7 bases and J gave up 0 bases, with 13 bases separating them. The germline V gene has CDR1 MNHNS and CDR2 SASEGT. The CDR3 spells CASMGGTDSYEQYF. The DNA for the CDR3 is TGTGCCAGCATGGGGGGTACAGACTCCTACGAGCAGTACTTC.